This TCR beta chain comes out of a study of shared clonotypes between healthy human individuals. Only CD45RO-negative cells positively selected for CCR7 counted as naive CD8 cells, so terminally differentiated effector memory CD45RA+ cells were excluded. Points on this clone: Its antigen is unidentified.

Findings of the study overall: Despite large depth, sorted-subset datasets appeared incompletely sequenced. In contrast to clonotypes shared by all four donors, non-shared clonotypes had lower generation probabilities.

Per the study methods: Owing to the provision of junction-only sequences devoid of quality scores by immunoSEQ, filtering differed. The data were produced by immunoSEQ multiplex PCR, yet TCRdb's version contains in-frame clones alone and is incomplete. The V and J calls and clone size are taken from that table; D and trimming were inferred from the DNA. The sample includes under 2,000,000 clones, around 96% seen only once; the top ten take around 1%. Sequencing input: naive CD8+ T cells sorted from blood. The TCR was taken from a man between 18 and 29 years old in good health.

CDR3 region: CASSSSGTGGDTQYF. The CDR3 bases are TGTGCCAGCAGTTCCTCTGGGACAGGGGGAGATACGCAGTATTTT. The chain couples TRBV6-5 to TRBJ2-3, with 11 bases fitting TRBD1. V dropped 4 bases and J dropped 5; count of bases not matched to a gene: 5. The CDR3 has 15 residues. In germline, CDR1 is MNHEY, CDR2 SVGAGI.